The T cell receptor (beta chain) described here comes from a study of T cells in Graves' hyperthyroidism and ophthalmopathy. Whole-study results and caveats: Ophthalmopathy was identified by the model a median 6.5 months ahead of onset. A 13 V-J signature model discriminated ophthalmopathy versus stable hyperthyroidism. In blood, most of the thyroid clonotypes expanded above 0.001 were also present.

This clonotype was counted between two and nine times. Its antigen is as yet unknown. Authors of the study amplified TCR beta CDR3 regions from RNA transcripts. Using the HTBI primer set, a first-round RT-PCR was run on the TCR CDR3. MiXCR, run by TCRdb on the multiplex PCR reads, gives a single entry per CDR3 protein. Counted here are nearly 750,000 distinct CDR3 sequences, 30% to 40% occurring once; the ten biggest clones make up roughly 30%. PBMCs came from 10 ml fresh peripheral blood. Germline V lookup: CDR1 MGHDK, CDR2 SYGVNS. This CDR3 region has 14 residues. V was cut by 4 bases and J by 4 bases, with 12 bases left in between.

The source is a woman aged 40-49 years with Graves' hyperthyroidism. V usage is TRBV25-1 and J usage is TRBJ2-3; maybe TRBD2 (5 bases). The sequencing input was blood. The CDR3 DNA sequence: TGTGCCAGCAGTGGAACTAGTGCTCCAGATACGCAGTATTTT. It yields the protein CASSGTSAPDTQYF. The variable domain in full, with the rest retrieved from reference TRBV25-1 and TRBJ2-3, is EADIYQTPRYLVIGTGKKITLECSQTMGHDKMYWYQQDPGMELHLIHYSYGVNSTEKGDLSSESTVSRIRTEHFPLTLESARPSHTSQYLCASSGTSAPDTQYFGPGTRLTVL.